Only a few counts were recorded for the clone carrying this T cell receptor beta chain. What it recognizes is unknown. The data are from a study of response to subunit inactivated influenza vaccine. V lost 4 bases, J lost 0 bases, and 16 bases lay in between. The CDR3 loop spans 16 amino acids. CDR1 is SQVTM and CDR2 is ANQGSEA in the germline V gene. Using its own MiXCR run on the RT-PCR reads, TCRdb lists one record per CDR3 protein. The sample contains hundreds of thousands of distinct CDR3 sequences, 16% of which appear only once. Study findings and constraints: It was suggested by the authors that few new T cells are recruited by each seasonal influenza vaccination.

The sample consisted of CD4+ T cells sorted from PBMCs, taken less than 30 months after vaccination. The origin of this receptor is a man aged 45 to 75 who received an inactivated influenza vaccine. The chain carries TRBV29-1 and TRBJ2-1, with D perhaps being TRBD1 or TRBD2 (6 bases each). This CDR3 is CSVGRGGGSSYNEQFF. In DNA form, the CDR3 reads TGCAGCGTTGGGAGAGGGGGAGGCAGCTCCTACAATGAGCAGTTCTTC.